This is a list of T cell receptor beta chains from one sample in a study of blood T cell repertoires in COVID-19. Assay: immunoSEQ multiplex PCR; the TCRdb copy retains only in-frame clones and omits some. The data show over 250,000 clones, more than 75% seen once. Sequenced input: peripheral blood. The receptors were sampled from a woman aged 40 to 50 who had recovered from COVID-19. CDR3s include the opening cysteine and the closing phenylalanine or tryptophan. The listing skips clone size in some rows; elsewhere it reads once, few, many or a size class.

>few|TRBJ2-7|TRBV4-3
CASSQDRSTYEQYF
>.|TRBJ1-1|TRBV15
CATSPTRGENTEAFF
>.|TRBJ1-4|TRBV4-3
CASSLRPGTENEKLFF
>.|TRBJ2-7|TRBV9
CASSPGSREQYF
>.|TRBJ2-4|TRBV4-2
CASSQDPGLKNIQYF
>.|TRBJ2-7|TRBV7-2
CASSFGGGPYEQYF
>.|TRBJ2-7|TRBV5-1
CASSQGDRGREQYF
>.|TRBJ1-6|TRBV18
CASSPQPLGQADSPLHF
>.|TRBJ1-1|TRBV7-9
CASSLRQNYEAFF
>.|TRBJ2-7|TRBV7-2
CASSEASGQGIAYEQYF
>.|TRBJ1-1|TRBV5-1
CASSGAGQGRTEAFF
>.|TRBJ1-1|TRBV6-5
CASSSRGRNTEAFF
>once|TRBJ2-5|TRBV30
CAWSKTGGRETQYF
>.|TRBJ1-5|TRBV27
CASSPRSAGRNQPQHF
>.|TRBJ2-2|TRBV11-2
CASSLGTAGELFF
>.|TRBJ2-2|TRBV9
CASSVPSGGTYNGELFF
>.|TRBJ1-1|TRBV18
CASSPRQNTEAFF
>.|TRBJ2-3|TRBV5-4
CASALSGGGTDTQYF